Here is one T cell receptor (beta chain) with its context. These data come from a study of technical replicates of blood from a few donors. TCRdb's table, derived via immunoSEQ multiplex PCR, lists solely in-frame clones and lacks some. In the table there are approximately 53,000 clones, approximately 94% of which are singletons. Germline V lookup: CDR1 SGHTA, CDR2 FQGNSA. Trimming cost V 3 bases and J 5 bases, with 11 bases left between them. This CDR3 region has 13 residues. The source is a human donor in good health. The chain couples TRBV7-2 to TRBJ2-7, with a possible D match to TRBD1 (5 bases). Sequencing input: T cells isolated from PBMCs. In DNA form, the CDR3 reads TGTGCCAGCAGCTTCTTCAGGGAAAACGAGCAGTACTTC. It is translated as CASSFFRENEQYF.